This T cell receptor beta chain stems from a study of PD-1 blockade in mismatch repair-deficient tumors. Study in general: All were previously treated, progressing patients with over 9 mismatch repair-deficient cancer types.

Study outcomes and limitations: Tumor-resident clones, often undetectable pretreatment in blood, expanded then contracted after pembrolizumab.

The TCR-sequenced patients were a few responders to pembrolizumab. This CDR3 is built from 15 residues. In germline, CDR1 is SGHVS, CDR2 FNYEAQ. The protocol was immunoSEQ multiplex PCR, while the TCRdb copy is restricted to in-frame clones and leaves out a portion. Of 20,000 to 25,000 clones in the sample, 84% were seen once. A word on this clone: Its target is unknown. An end of the junction differs from the germline gene, which may be a read error.

The source is an adult with mismatch repair-deficient cancer. The sequences come from peripheral blood, collected 2 weeks after starting pembrolizumab. This chain connects TRBV7-6 to TRBJ2-3; 8 positions agree with TRBD2. This CDR3 is CASSSARTSRDTQYF. CDR3 bases: TGTGCCAGCAGCTCGGCGAGGACTAGCAGAGATACGCAGTATTTT.